The present T cell receptor beta chain was sequenced within a study of T cells in Graves' hyperthyroidism and ophthalmopathy. Turning to the study itself: Peripheral blood was taken when the disease was first diagnosed, before any treatment began. Study results and caveats: Most clonotypes expanded in thyroid above 0.001 were likewise present in blood.

The source material, RNA transcripts, was used to amplify TCR beta CDR3 regions. The HTBI primer set served for first-round RT-PCR of the TCR CDR3. TCRdb processed the multiplex PCR reads anew with MiXCR; each CDR3 protein has one entry. The sample records hundreds of thousands of distinct CDR3 sequences, roughly 18% being singletons. This clonotype came up many times. Its target is unknown. Uncontrolled infection, other autoimmune disease, pregnancy or lactation barred patients from enrollment. CDR1 is MNHEY and CDR2 is SVGEGT in the germline V gene. Unmatched junction bases numbered 5, after V lost 5 bases and J lost 2 bases. This CDR3 is built from 15 residues.

Sample: blood. The TCR originated in a woman aged 18-30 years with Graves' ophthalmopathy. The rearrangement links TRBV6-2 or TRBV6-3 to TRBJ2-7, with 11 positions matching TRBD2. The CDR3 loop reads CASSLAGGPTYEQYF. CDR3 nucleotide sequence: TGTGCCAGCAGTCTAGCGGGAGGCCCTACCTACGAGCAGTACTTC.